This T cell receptor (beta chain) stems from a study of STAT5B mutations in CD4+ large granular lymphocyte leukemia. Findings and limits, study-wide: Without putative leukemic clones, patient CD4-sorted repertoires remained more clonal than healthy CD4+ repertoires. About 24% of private leukemic clonotypes occurred rarely in other patients' non-leukemic repertoires.

The length of the CDR3 is 17 residues. Germline V lookup: CDR1 SGDLS, CDR2 YYNGEE. Trimming cost V 2 bases and J 3 bases; bases outside gene matches: 8. This clone has more than one count but fewer than ten. Its antigen is not identified. The assay was run at survey level. Assay: immunoSEQ multiplex PCR; the TCRdb copy retains only in-frame clones and omits some. Among fewer than 35,000 clones listed, 69% were seen once. Sequencing was carried out using CD4+ T cells from blood buffy coats. This receptor was obtained from a human donor in good health. The chain couples TRBV9 to TRBJ1-2; 12 bases map to TRBD1. The CDR3 region has the DNA TGTGCCAGCAGCGTTGGGACAGGGGGCGCGTATGACTATGGCTACACCTTC. As protein: CASSVGTGGAYDYGYTF.